This paragraph reports one T cell receptor beta chain. The antigen is undetermined. This record belongs to a study of cytomegalovirus exposure and HLA in healthy donors. In the study overall: Earlier work reported 100 million or so unique TCR beta sequences from 150 million to 200 million T cells. Whole-study findings and limits: Across donors, presence/absence analyses took sequencing depth to be roughly uniform.

V trimming: 5 bases; J trimming: 1 base; junction bases outside the gene matches: 5. CDR1 and CDR2 from the germline V gene are SQVTM and ANQGSEA. This CDR3 has 14 residues. Researchers ran the PCR with 60 Vbeta and 13 Jbeta primers. Assay: immunoSEQ multiplex PCR; the TCRdb copy retains only in-frame clones and omits some. The sample carries about 160,000 clones, 80% to 90% recorded once. The chain carries TRBV29-1 and TRBJ1-1; 9 bases agree with TRBD1. Sequenced input: PBMCs. This TCR was recovered from a man aged 18 to 29 in good health and CMV-seropositive. Here the CDR3 reads CSVYTGGRNTEAFF. The CDR3 coding sequence is TGCAGCGTTTACACAGGGGGCCGGAACACTGAAGCTTTCTTT.